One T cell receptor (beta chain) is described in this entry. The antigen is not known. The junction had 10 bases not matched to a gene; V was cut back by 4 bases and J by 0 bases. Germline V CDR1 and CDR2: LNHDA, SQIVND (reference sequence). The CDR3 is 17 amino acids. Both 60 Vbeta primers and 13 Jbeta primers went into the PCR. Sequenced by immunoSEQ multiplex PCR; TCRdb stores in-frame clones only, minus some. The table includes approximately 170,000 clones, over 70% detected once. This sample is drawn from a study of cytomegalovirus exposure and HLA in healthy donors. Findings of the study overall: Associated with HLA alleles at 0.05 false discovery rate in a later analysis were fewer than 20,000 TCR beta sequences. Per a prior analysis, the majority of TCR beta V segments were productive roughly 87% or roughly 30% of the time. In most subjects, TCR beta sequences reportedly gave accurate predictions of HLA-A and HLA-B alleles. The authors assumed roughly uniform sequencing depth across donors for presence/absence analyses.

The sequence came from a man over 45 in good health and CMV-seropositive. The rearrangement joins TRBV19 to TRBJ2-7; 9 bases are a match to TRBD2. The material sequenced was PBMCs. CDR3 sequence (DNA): TGTGCCAGTAGTAGTCGATCTAGCGGGGCCTTCTCCTACGAGCAGTACTTC. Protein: CASSSRSSGAFSYEQYF.